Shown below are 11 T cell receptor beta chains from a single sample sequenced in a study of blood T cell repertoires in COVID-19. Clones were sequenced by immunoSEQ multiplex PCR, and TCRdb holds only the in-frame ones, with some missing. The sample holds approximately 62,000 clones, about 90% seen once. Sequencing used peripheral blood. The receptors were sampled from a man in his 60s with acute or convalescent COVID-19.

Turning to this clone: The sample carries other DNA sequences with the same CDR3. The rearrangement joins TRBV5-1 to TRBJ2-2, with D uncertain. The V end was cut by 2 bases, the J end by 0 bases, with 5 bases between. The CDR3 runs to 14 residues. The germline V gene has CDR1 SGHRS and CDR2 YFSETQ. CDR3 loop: CASSLTANTGELFF. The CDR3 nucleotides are TGCGCCAGCAGCTTAACTGCGAACACCGGGGAGCTGTTTTTT.

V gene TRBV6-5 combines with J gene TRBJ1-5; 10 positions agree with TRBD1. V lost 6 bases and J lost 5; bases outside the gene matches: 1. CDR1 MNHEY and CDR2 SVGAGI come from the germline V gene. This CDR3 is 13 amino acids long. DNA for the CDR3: TGTGCCAGCAGCGGGACAGGGGATCAGCCCCAGCATTTT. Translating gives CASSGTGDQPQHF.

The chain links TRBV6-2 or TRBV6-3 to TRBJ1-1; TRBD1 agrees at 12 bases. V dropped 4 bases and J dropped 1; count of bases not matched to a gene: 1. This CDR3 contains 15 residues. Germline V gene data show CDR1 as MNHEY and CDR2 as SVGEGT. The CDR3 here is CASSWGQGANTEAFF. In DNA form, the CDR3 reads TGTGCCAGCAGTTGGGGACAGGGGGCGAACACTGAAGCTTTCTTT.

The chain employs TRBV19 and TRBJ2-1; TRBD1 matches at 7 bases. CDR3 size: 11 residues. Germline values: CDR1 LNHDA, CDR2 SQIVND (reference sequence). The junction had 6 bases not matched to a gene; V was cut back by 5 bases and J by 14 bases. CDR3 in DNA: TGTGCCAGTAGTTTACAGGGGCCTAAGTTCTTC. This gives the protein CASSLQGPKFF. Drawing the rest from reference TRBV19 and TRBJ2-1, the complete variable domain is DGGITQSPKYLFRKEGQNVTLSCEQNLNHDAMYWYRQDPGQGLRLIYYSQIVNDFQKGDIAEGYSVSREKKESFPLTVTSAQKNPTAFYLCASSLQGPKFFGPGTRLTVL.

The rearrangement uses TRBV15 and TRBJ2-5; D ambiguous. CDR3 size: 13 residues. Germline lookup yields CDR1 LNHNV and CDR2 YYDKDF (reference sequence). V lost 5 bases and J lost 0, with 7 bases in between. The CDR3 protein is CATSSRYQETQYF. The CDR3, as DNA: TGTGCCACCAGCTCTAGGTACCAAGAGACCCAGTACTTC.

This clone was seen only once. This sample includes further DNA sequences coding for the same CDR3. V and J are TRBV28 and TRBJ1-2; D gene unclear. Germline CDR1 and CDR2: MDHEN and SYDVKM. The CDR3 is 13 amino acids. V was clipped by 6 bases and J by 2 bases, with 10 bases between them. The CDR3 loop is CASSSPGNYGYTF. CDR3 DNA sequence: TGTGCCAGCAGCTCCCCAGGCAACTATGGCTACACCTTC.

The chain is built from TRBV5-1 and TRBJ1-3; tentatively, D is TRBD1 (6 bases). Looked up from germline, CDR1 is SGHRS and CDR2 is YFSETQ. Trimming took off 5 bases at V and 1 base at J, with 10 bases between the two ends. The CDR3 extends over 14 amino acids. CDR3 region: CASRNQGSGNTIYF. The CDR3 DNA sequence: TGCGCCAGCAGAAATCAGGGGTCTGGAAACACCATATATTTT.

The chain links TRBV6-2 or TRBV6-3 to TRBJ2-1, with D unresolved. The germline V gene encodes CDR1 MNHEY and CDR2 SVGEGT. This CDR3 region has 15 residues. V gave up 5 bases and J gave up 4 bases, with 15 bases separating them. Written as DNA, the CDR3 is TGTGCCAGCAGTGACGACTCCTATCCTTACAATGAGCAGTTCTTC. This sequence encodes CASSDDSYPYNEQFF.

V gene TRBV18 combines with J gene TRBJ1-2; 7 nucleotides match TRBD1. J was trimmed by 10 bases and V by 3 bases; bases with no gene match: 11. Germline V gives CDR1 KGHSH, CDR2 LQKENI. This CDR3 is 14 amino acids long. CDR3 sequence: CASSPAGQVDLYTF. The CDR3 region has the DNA TGTGCCAGCTCACCGGCAGGACAGGTCGACCTCTACACCTTC.

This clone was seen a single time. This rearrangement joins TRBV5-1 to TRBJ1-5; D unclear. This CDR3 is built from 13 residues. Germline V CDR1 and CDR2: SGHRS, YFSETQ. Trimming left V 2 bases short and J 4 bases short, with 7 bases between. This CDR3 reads CASSLYGNQPQHF. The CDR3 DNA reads TGCGCCAGCAGCTTATACGGTAATCAGCCCCAGCATTTT. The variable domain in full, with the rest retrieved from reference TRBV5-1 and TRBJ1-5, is KAGVTQTPRYLIKTRGQQVTLSCSPISGHRSVSWYQQTPGQGLQFLFEYFSETQRNKGNFPGRFSGRQFSNSRSEMNVSTLELGDSALYLCASSLYGNQPQHFGDGTRLSIL.

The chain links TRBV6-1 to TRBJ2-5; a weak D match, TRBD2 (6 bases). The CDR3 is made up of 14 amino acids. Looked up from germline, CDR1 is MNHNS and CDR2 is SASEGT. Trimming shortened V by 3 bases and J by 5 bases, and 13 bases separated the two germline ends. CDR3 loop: CASSEGLRTETQYF. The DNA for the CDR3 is TGTGCCAGCAGTGAGGGACTCCGGACGGAGACCCAGTACTTC.